Here is one TCR beta chain with its context. Antigen: not known. Compared with germline, one end of the junction differs, possibly owing to a read error. The record originates from a study of identical twins. Germline V gives CDR1 SGHRS, CDR2 YFSETQ. The CDR3 loop spans 16 amino acids. A single record per CDR3 protein comes from TCRdb applying MiXCR to the 5' RACE reads. The repertoire consists of around 1.7 million distinct CDR3 sequences, with roughly 35% occurring once and the leading ten covering approximately 0.29%. Study results and limitations: Diverse VJ usage suggested most zero-insertion clonotypes were not invariant T cells. Twins showed weaker excess sharing in their beta out-of-frame sequences.

This chain connects TRBV5-1 to TRBJ2-7, with TRBD2 identical over 8 bases. Sequenced sample: cord blood. The sequence came from a newborn girl in good health. CDR3 bases: TGCGCCAGCGGCTTGGATTCGACTAGCGACTCCTACGAGCAGTACTTC. Translating it yields CASGLDSTSDSYEQYF.